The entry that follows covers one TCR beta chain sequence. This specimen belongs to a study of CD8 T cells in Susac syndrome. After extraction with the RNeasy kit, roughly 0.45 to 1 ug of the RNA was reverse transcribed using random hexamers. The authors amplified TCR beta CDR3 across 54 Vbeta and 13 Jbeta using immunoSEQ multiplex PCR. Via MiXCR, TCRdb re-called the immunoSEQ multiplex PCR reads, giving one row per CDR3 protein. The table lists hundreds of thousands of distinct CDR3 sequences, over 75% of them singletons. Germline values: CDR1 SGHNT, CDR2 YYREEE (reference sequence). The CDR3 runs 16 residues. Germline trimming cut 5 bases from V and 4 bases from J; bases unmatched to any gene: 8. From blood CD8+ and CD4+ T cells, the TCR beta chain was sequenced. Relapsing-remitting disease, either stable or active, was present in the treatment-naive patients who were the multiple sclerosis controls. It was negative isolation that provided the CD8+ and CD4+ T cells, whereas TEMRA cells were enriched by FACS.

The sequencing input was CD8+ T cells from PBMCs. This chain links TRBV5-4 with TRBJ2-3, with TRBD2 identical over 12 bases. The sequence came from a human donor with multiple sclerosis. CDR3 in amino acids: CASSQRTSGVADTQYF. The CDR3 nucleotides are TGTGCCAGCAGTCAGAGGACTAGCGGGGTTGCAGATACGCAGTATTTT.